The 16 T cell receptor beta chains below all came from one sample that was sequenced in a study of T cells expressing NK-cell markers. One entry per CDR3 protein, without DNA, is what TCRdb gives after re-calling the 5' RACE reads. The sample data list hundreds of thousands of distinct CDR3 sequences. Sequencing used blood T cells: a sorted CD56 or NKG2C T cell subset, CD4+ or CD8+ T cells, or bulk PBMC T cells (not recorded which). These receptors all come from a man younger than 35 in good health.

This chain uses TRBV4-3 with TRBJ1-5. This CDR3 spans 15 amino acids. Per germline, CDR1 LGHNA and CDR2 YSLEER. CDR3 loop: CASSEGISSNQPQHF.

The gene calls are TRBV2 and TRBJ2-3; no DNA is available, so the TRBD2 call from TCRdb remains unchecked. The germline CDR1 and CDR2 sequences are SNHLY and FYNNEI. This CDR3 spans 17 amino acids. The CDR3 loop is CASSDLETSGSTDTQYF.

The CDR3 reads CAISGGQGAGNEQFF. The chain joins TRBV10-3 to TRBJ2-1; TCRdb calls TRBD1, which cannot be checked without DNA. The V gene's germline CDR1 is ENHRY and CDR2 SYGVKD. The CDR3 spans 15 residues.

The chain's CDR3 is CASSSILAGGPEDTQYF. The genes are TRBV11-1 and TRBJ2-3; TCRdb returns TRBD2, unconfirmable since there is no DNA. Looked up from germline, CDR1 is SGHAT and CDR2 is FQDESV (reference sequence). This CDR3 has 17 residues.

The rearrangement uses TRBV5-1 and TRBJ2-1; TCRdb's D call, TRBD2, is unchecked because there is no DNA. The CDR3 sequence is 16 residues long. Germline V CDR1 and CDR2: SGHRS, YFSETQ. This CDR3 is CASSLGGLAIDNEQFF.

V is TRBV2 and J is TRBJ2-3; without DNA, the TCRdb call of TRBD1 cannot be checked. There are 16 residues in the CDR3. Germline V lookup: CDR1 SNHLY, CDR2 FYNNEI. The CDR3 is CASTISWGVGADTQYF.

The rearrangement joins TRBV6-6 to TRBJ2-3; no DNA is available, so the TRBD1 call from TCRdb remains unchecked. Germline loops: CDR1 MNHNY, CDR2 SVGAGI (reference sequence). The CDR3 is 13 residues long. This chain's CDR3 is CASRKFPADTQYF.

The CDR3 protein is CASSVGRGDTQYF. The J gene is TRBJ2-3, the V gene TRBV9; TCRdb's assignment of TRBD2 cannot be checked, as there is no DNA. The V gene's germline CDR1 is SGDLS and CDR2 YYNGEE. The CDR3 covers 13 residues. The whole variable domain, remainder taken from reference TRBV9 and TRBJ2-3, is DSGVTQTPKHLITATGQRVTLRCSPRSGDLSVYWYQQSLDQGLQFLIQYYNGEERAKGNILERFSAQQFPDLHSELNLSSLELGDSALYFCASSVGRGDTQYFGPGTRLTVL.

The chain couples TRBV28 to TRBJ1-5; the D call of TRBD1 rests on TCRdb alone, since no DNA is present to check it. The CDR3 is made up of 15 amino acids. Germline CDR1 and CDR2: MDHEN and SYDVKM. The CDR3 here is CASTLGTVSNQPQHF.

The J gene is TRBJ2-1, the V gene TRBV20-1; no DNA is available, so the TRBD1 call from TCRdb remains unchecked. The CDR3 runs to 17 residues. From germline, CDR1 is DFQATT and CDR2 SNEGSKA (reference sequence). The CDR3 loop reads CSARTREREVSYNEQFF.

The CDR3 region is CASFPGLAGFNEQFF. V and J are TRBV28 and TRBJ2-1; TCRdb designates TRBD2, a call that cannot be tested without DNA. The V gene's germline CDR1 is MDHEN and CDR2 SYDVKM. The CDR3 is 15 amino acids.

The chain has TRBV13 and TRBJ2-1; TCRdb returns TRBD2, unconfirmable since there is no DNA. The CDR3 has 16 residues. Looked up from germline, CDR1 is PRHDT and CDR2 is FYEKMQ (reference sequence). The CDR3 sequence is CASSPAGLAEPNEQFF.

This sequence joins TRBV5-1 and TRBJ1-1. Germline CDR1 SGHRS, CDR2 YFSETQ. This CDR3 region has 14 residues. The CDR3 loop is CASSSLGKSTEAFF. Full variable domain (rest looked up from reference TRBV5-1 and TRBJ1-1): KAGVTQTPRYLIKTRGQQVTLSCSPISGHRSVSWYQQTPGQGLQFLFEYFSETQRNKGNFPGRFSGRQFSNSRSEMNVSTLELGDSALYLCASSSLGKSTEAFFGQGTRLTVV.

The chain is built from TRBV6-2 or TRBV6-3 and TRBJ2-3; the TCRdb call, TRBD2, lacks DNA for checking. Germline assignment: CDR1 MNHEY and CDR2 SVGEGT. This CDR3 contains 16 residues. CDR3: CASSKGLPDSTDTQYF.

The gene calls are TRBV4-2 and TRBJ2-1; TCRdb selects TRBD2, and the lack of DNA leaves this call unchecked. Per germline, CDR1 LGHNA and CDR2 YNFKEQ. The CDR3 length is 16 residues. CDR3 sequence reads: CASSQLLAGEKNEQFF.

The chain couples TRBV20-1 to TRBJ2-5; as DNA is missing, the TRBD1 call by TCRdb cannot be tested. Germline loops: CDR1 DFQATT, CDR2 SNEGSKA (reference sequence). There are 16 residues in the CDR3. The CDR3 protein is CSARDPQGQVGKTQYF.